What follows is one TCR delta chain and its context. The entry originates in a study of gamma-delta T cells after stem cell transplantation. This CDR3 has 18 residues. The germline CDR1 and CDR2 sequences are GEAIGNYY and EKD. Trimming pared 0 bases from V and 3 bases from J, leaving 22 bases between. TCRdb called clones anew from the RT-PCR reads with CATT. In the table there are 15,000 to 18,000 delta-chain clones, about 8.5% of which are singletons. The rearrangement uses TRDV2 and TRDJ1; D gene unclear. The source material was gamma-delta T cells. The receptor comes from a human donor. It is not recorded whose cells these are; they may come from a transplant donor. The CDR3 reads CACDTLQSSPRYADKLIF. The CDR3 coding sequence is TGTGCCTGTGACACCCTCCAGAGTTCCCCCCGGTACGCCGATAAACTCATCTTT.